This T cell receptor beta chain originates from a study of cytomegalovirus exposure and HLA in healthy donors. Overall study results and limits: Rare TCR sequences dominated, though some public TCRs recurred in many donors. CMV serostatus was the sole immune exposure data available. Most likely, a cluster of highly shared sequence variants arose as a sequencing artifact. Reports showed the classifier diagnosing cytomegalovirus status with high specificity and sensitivity.

Note on this clone: Its antigen is still unknown.

PCR used 60 Vbeta primers and 13 Jbeta primers. TCRdb's copy holds only in-frame clones and misses some; the assay was immunoSEQ multiplex PCR. The sample lists around 78,000 clones, about three quarters occurring once. The TCR originated in a male donor in good health and CMV-seronegative. The sequenced material came from PBMCs.

CDR3 loop: CASSQLPGQGISGANVLTF. CDR3 in DNA: TGCGCCAGCAGCCAACTACCGGGACAGGGGATCTCTGGGGCCAACGTCCTGACTTTC. V usage is TRBV4-3 and J usage is TRBJ2-6; 10 nucleotides align to TRBD1. V lost 2 bases, J lost 0 bases, and 7 bases stayed unmatched. Germline V lookup: CDR1 LGHNA, CDR2 YSLEER. This CDR3 has 19 residues.